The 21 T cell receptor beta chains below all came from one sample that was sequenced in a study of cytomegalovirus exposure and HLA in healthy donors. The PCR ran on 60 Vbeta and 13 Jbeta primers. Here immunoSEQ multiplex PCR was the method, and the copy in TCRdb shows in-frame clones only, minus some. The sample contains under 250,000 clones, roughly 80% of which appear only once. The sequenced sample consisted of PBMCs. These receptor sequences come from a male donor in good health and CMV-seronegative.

In nucleotides, the CDR3 is TGTGCCAGCAGCGACGACAGGGCCGGCGGAGAAAAACTGTTTTTT. It yields the protein CASSDDRAGGEKLFF. The chain carries TRBV5-5 and TRBJ1-4, with TRBD1 matching 7 bases. After removal of 4 bases from V and 8 bases from J, the junction contained 11 bases not matched to a gene. Germline V lookup: CDR1 SGHKS, CDR2 YYEKEE (reference sequence). This CDR3 has 15 amino acids.

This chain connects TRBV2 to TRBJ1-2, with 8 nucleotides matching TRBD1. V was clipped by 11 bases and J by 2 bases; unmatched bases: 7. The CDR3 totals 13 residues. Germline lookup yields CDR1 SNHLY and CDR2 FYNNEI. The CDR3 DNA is TGTGCCTCTCAGGGGGCAGAAAACTATGGCTACACCTTC. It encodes CASQGAENYGYTF.

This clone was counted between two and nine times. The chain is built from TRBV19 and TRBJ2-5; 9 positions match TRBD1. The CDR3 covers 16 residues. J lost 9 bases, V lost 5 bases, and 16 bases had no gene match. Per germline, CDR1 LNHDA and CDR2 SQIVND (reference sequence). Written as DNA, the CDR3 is TGTGCCAGTAGTGCGCTGCCGGGACAGGGACCTGTGGCCCAGTACTTC. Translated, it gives CASSALPGQGPVAQYF.

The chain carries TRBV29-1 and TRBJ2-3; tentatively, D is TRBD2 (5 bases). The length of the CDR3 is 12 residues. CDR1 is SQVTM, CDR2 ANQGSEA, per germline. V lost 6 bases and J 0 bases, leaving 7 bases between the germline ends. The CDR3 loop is CSVGISTDTQYF. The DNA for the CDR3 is TGCAGCGTCGGGATTAGCACAGATACGCAGTATTTT.

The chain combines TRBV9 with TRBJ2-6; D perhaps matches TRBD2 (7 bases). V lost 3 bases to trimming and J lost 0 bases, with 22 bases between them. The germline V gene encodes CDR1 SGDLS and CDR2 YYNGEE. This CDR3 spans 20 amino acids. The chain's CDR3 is CASSEGGYGTAISGANVLTF. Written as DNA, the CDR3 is TGTGCCAGCAGCGAGGGGGGGTACGGGACCGCTATCTCTGGGGCCAACGTCCTGACTTTC.

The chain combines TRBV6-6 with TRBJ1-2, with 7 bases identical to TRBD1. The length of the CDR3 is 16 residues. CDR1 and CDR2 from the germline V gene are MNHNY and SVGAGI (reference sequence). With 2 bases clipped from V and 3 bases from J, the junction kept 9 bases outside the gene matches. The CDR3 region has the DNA TGTGCCAGCAGTTACCCGACAGGGTCATCGGACTATGGCTACACCTTC. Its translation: CASSYPTGSSDYGYTF.

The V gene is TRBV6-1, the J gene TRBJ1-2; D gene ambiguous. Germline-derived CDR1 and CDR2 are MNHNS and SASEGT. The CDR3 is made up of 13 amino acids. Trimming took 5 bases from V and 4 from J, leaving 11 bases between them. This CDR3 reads CASSWPEGYGYTF. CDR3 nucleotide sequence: TGTGCCAGCAGTTGGCCCGAGGGCTATGGCTACACCTTC.

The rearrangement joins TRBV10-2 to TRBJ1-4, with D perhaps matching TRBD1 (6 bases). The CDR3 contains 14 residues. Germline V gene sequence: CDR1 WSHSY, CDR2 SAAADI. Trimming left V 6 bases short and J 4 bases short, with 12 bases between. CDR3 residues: CASRRDKGNEKLFF. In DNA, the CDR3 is TGCGCCAGCAGGAGGGACAAGGGTAATGAAAAACTGTTTTTT.

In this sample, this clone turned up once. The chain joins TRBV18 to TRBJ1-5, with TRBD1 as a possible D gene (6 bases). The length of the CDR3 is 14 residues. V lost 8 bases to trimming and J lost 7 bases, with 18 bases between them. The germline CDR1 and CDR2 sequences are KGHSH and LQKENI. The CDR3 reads CASRADSFNQPQHF. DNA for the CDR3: TGTGCCAGCCGAGCGGACAGCTTCAACCAGCCCCAGCATTTT.

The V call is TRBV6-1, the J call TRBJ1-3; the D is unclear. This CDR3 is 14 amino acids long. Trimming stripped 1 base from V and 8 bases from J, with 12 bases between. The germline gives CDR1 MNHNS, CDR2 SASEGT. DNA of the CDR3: TGTGCCAGCAGTGAAGGCAGGTGGTTCGACACCATATATTTT. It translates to CASSEGRWFDTIYF.

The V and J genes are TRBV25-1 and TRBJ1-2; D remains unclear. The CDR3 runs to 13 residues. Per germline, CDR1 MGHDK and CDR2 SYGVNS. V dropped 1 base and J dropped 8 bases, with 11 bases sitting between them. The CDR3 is CASSESPLTGYTF. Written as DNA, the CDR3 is TGTGCCAGCAGTGAATCCCCACTAACGGGCTACACCTTC.

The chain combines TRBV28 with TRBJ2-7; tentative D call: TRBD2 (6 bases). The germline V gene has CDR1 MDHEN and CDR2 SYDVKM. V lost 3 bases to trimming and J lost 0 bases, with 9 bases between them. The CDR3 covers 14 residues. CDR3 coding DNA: TGTGCCAGCAGTTTGGCGGGAAGCTCCTACGAGCAGTACTTC. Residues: CASSLAGSSYEQYF.

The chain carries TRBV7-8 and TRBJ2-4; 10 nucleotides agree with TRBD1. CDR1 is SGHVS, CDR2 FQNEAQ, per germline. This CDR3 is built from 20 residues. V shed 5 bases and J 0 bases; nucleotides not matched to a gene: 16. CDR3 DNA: TGTGCCAGCAGCCTATTCCCCGGGACAGGGGACTCTCTAGCCAAAAACATTCAGTACTTC. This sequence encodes CASSLFPGTGDSLAKNIQYF.

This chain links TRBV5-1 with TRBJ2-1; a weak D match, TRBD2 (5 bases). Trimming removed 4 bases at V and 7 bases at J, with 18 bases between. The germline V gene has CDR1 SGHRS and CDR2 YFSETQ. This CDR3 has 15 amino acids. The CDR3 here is CASSPRDYNDNEQFF. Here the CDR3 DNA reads TGCGCCAGCAGCCCCCGGGATTATAATGATAATGAGCAGTTCTTC.

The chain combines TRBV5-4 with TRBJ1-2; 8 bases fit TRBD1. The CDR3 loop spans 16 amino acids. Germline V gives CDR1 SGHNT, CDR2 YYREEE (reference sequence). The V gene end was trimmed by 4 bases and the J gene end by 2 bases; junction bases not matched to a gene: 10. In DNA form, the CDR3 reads TGTGCCAGCAGCGGGGGAGCAGGGGGCGTCAACTATGGCTACACCTTC. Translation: CASSGGAGGVNYGYTF.

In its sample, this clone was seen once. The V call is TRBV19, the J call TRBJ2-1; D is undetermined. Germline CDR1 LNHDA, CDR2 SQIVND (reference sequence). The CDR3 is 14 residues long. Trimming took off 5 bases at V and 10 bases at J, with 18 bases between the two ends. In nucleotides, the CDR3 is TGTGCCAGTAGTGAATGGCAGGCCCCTGCGGAGCAGTTCTTC. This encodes CASSEWQAPAEQFF.

The CDR3 here is CASSYFLGGDEKLFF. In DNA, the CDR3 is TGTGCCAGCAGTTACTTCCTCGGAGGAGATGAAAAACTGTTTTTT. The chain combines TRBV6-5 with TRBJ1-4; no firm D call. Trimming pared 1 base from V and 6 bases from J, leaving 12 bases between. The CDR3 is made up of 15 amino acids. Germline V CDR1 and CDR2: MNHEY, SVGAGI.

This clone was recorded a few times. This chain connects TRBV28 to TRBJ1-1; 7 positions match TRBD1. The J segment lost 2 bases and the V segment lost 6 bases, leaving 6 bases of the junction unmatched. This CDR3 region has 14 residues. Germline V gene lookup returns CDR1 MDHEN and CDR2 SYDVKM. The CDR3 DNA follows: TGTGCCAGCAGATGGGGACAGAGAAACACTGAAGCTTTCTTT. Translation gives CASRWGQRNTEAFF.

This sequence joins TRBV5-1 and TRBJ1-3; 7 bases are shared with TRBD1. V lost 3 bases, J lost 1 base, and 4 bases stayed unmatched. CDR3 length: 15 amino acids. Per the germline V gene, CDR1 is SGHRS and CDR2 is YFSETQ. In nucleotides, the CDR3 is TGCGCCAGCAGCTCCACGGGACAGTCTGGAAACACCATATATTTT. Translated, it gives CASSSTGQSGNTIYF.

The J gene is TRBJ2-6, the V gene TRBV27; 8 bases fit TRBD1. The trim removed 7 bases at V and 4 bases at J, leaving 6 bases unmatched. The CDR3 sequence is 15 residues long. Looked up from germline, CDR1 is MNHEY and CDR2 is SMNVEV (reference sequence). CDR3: CASTAGGAGANVLTF. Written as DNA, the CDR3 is TGTGCCAGCACCGCAGGGGGCGCGGGGGCCAACGTCCTGACTTTC.

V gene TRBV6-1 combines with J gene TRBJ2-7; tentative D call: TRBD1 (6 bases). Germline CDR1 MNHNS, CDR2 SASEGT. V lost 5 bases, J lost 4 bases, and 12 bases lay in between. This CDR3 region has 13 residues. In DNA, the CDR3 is TGTGCCAGCAGTCGGGACACCCCTTACGAGCAGTACTTC. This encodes CASSRDTPYEQYF.